Listed below are T cell receptor beta chains from one sample, sequenced in a study of blood T cell repertoires in COVID-19. Sequencing used immunoSEQ multiplex PCR; TCRdb keeps in-frame clones, though not all of them. The sample lists about 140,000 clones; roughly 80% were seen once. The specimen sequenced was peripheral blood. The source is a human donor in a cohort sampled during active COVID-19. CDR3s include the opening cysteine and the closing phenylalanine or tryptophan. Each record gives: V gene, D gene, J gene, CDR3 protein, CDR3 DNA. D genes are given only for firm matches.

v_call: TRBV5-6
d_call: NA
j_call: TRBJ2-3
cdr3_aa: CASSLGRRSTDTQYF
cdr3_nt: TGTGCCAGCAGCTTGGGACGGCGGAGCACAGATACGCAGTATTTT

v_call: TRBV19
d_call: TRBD1
j_call: TRBJ2-5
cdr3_aa: CASSINRGETQYF
cdr3_nt: TGTGCCAGTAGTATAAACAGGGGGGAGACCCAGTACTTC

v_call: TRBV2
d_call: NA
j_call: TRBJ2-7
cdr3_aa: CASSEAPSGFNEQYF
cdr3_nt: TGTGCCAGCAGTGAAGCCCCCTCAGGTTTCAACGAGCAGTACTTC

v_call: TRBV10-1
d_call: TRBD1
j_call: TRBJ2-4
cdr3_aa: CASRRQGRLTKNIQYF
cdr3_nt: TGCGCCAGCAGGAGACAGGGACGCTTGACCAAAAACATTCAGTACTTC

v_call: TRBV28
d_call: TRBD2
j_call: TRBJ2-2
cdr3_aa: CASSATLAGIGELFF
cdr3_nt: TGTGCCAGCAGTGCAACACTAGCGGGGATTGGGGAGCTGTTTTTT

v_call: TRBV7-2
d_call: NA
j_call: TRBJ2-3
cdr3_aa: CASSLVSPDTQYF
cdr3_nt: TGTGCCAGCAGCTTAGTAAGCCCAGATACGCAGTATTTT

v_call: TRBV27
d_call: NA
j_call: TRBJ2-4
cdr3_aa: CASRIIPAGAKNIQYF
cdr3_nt: TGTGCCAGCAGGATCATCCCGGCAGGGGCCAAAAACATTCAGTACTTC

v_call: TRBV19
d_call: NA
j_call: TRBJ1-5
cdr3_aa: CARETGSSQPQHF
cdr3_nt: TGTGCCAGGGAAACGGGGAGTAGTCAGCCCCAGCATTTT

v_call: TRBV9
d_call: NA
j_call: TRBJ2-1
cdr3_aa: CASSSQGYEQFF
cdr3_nt: TGTGCCAGCAGCTCACAGGGATATGAGCAGTTCTTC

v_call: TRBV7-3
d_call: TRBD2
j_call: TRBJ2-3
cdr3_aa: CASSLRLAGTSTDTQYF
cdr3_nt: TGTGCCAGCAGCTTAAGGCTAGCGGGGACTAGCACAGATACGCAGTATTTT

v_call: TRBV30
d_call: TRBD2
j_call: TRBJ2-7
cdr3_aa: CAWRGLEVAGRYEQYF
cdr3_nt: TGTGCCTGGAGGGGATTGGAGGTAGCGGGGCGATACGAGCAGTACTTC